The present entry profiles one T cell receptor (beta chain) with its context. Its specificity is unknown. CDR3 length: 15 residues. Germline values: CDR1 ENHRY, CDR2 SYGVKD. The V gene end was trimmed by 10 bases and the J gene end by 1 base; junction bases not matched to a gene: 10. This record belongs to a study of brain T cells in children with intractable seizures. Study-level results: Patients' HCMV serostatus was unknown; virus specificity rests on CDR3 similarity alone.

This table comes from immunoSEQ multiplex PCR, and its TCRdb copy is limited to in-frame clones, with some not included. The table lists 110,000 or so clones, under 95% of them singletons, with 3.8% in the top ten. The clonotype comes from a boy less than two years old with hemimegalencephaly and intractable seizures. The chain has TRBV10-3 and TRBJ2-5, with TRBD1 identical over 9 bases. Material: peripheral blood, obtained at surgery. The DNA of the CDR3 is TGTGCCACAGAGTCGACAGGGGGGAGCCAAGAGACCCAGTACTTC. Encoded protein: CATESTGGSQETQYF.